Each of the 28 T cell receptor beta chains below was sequenced from the same sample in a study of human T cells and chemical hapten exposure. TCRdb passed the RACE reads through MiXCR, listing each CDR3 protein once. The data contain 150,000 to 200,000 distinct CDR3 sequences, roughly a quarter of them seen just once; the ten biggest clones take up 2.1%. Time point meaning: patch test 3, about 24 weeks after DPC sensitization. The treatment denotes: therapeutic diphenylcyclopropenone sensitization with weekly scalp DPC. The sample here was whole blood, taken in connection with sensitization to the hapten diphenylcyclopropenone (DPC). The receptors here all came from a woman in her late teens or twenties with alopecia areata. Some clones in this sample may be carry-over from other donors' samples.

The gene calls are TRBV20-1 and TRBJ1-1, with D perhaps TRBD1 (5 bases). V lost 6 bases, J lost 1 base, and 9 bases lay in between. Germline V lookup: CDR1 DFQATT, CDR2 SNEGSKA (reference sequence). The CDR3 has 12 amino acids. The CDR3 loop reads CSASQGNTEAFF. CDR3 DNA sequence: TGCAGTGCGAGCCAGGGGAACACTGAAGCTTTCTTT.

This clonotype was seen many times. This chain connects TRBV10-3 to TRBJ2-3; 11 bases align to TRBD2. Germline V gene lookup returns CDR1 ENHRY and CDR2 SYGVKD. There are 15 residues in the CDR3. Trimming at V came to 2 bases and at J to 3 bases, leaving 1 base not matched to a gene. CDR3 nucleotide sequence: TGTGCCATCAGTGAGACTAGCGGGAGAACAGATACGCAGTATTTT. Amino acids: CAISETSGRTDTQYF.

Regarding this clonotype: An end of the junction does not agree with germline; a read error may underlie this. The chain couples TRBV4-2 to TRBJ1-6; possible D gene TRBD1, 6 bases. Per the germline V gene, CDR1 is LGHNA and CDR2 is YNFKEQ. This CDR3 has 13 residues. The CDR3 protein is CASSRKQGEPLHF. The CDR3 bases are TGCGCCAGCAGCCGCAAACAGGGAGAGCCCCTCCACTTT.

CDR3 region: CASSQRPLAGEQFF. In DNA, the CDR3 is TGTGCCAGCAGCCAACGGCCGCTAGCGGGTGAGCAGTTCTTC. The chain is built from TRBV11-2 and TRBJ2-1, with TRBD2 matching 8 bases. V was clipped by 5 bases and J by 9 bases; unmatched bases: 9. The germline V gene has CDR1 SGHAT and CDR2 FQNNGV. This CDR3 contains 14 residues.

This clonotype showed up just a few times. The chain has TRBV4-3 and TRBJ2-7; 7 bases are a match to TRBD1. This CDR3 comprises 17 residues. V gave up 0 bases and J gave up 2 bases; unmatched junction bases: 10. Looked up from germline, CDR1 is LGHNA and CDR2 is YSLEER. CDR3 DNA sequence: TGCGCCAGCAGCCAAGATAGGTCGAGGGACAGACCCTACGAGCAGTACTTC. Translation: CASSQDRSRDRPYEQYF.

The chain joins TRBV4-1 to TRBJ1-4, with D perhaps TRBD1 (6 bases). The CDR3 has 13 residues. V was trimmed by 2 bases and J by 8 bases, leaving 9 bases between them. Germline CDR1 reads MGHRA; CDR2 reads YSYEKL. The CDR3: CASSQLTGEKLFF. The CDR3 DNA follows: TGCGCCAGCAGCCAACTGACAGGCGAAAAACTGTTTTTT.

This clonotype has just a few counts. The J gene is TRBJ1-1, the V gene TRBV5-5, with 8 bases identical to TRBD1. CDR3 length equals 17 residues. The germline CDR1 and CDR2 sequences are SGHKS and YYEKEE (reference sequence). V lost 3 bases and J lost 0; bases outside the gene matches: 10. Here the CDR3 reads CASSSRAGGYLNTEAFF. The DNA of the CDR3 is TGTGCCAGCAGCTCAAGGGCAGGGGGCTACTTGAACACTGAAGCTTTCTTT.

The chain uses TRBV20-1 and TRBJ2-7; possibly TRBD2 for D (5 bases). The length of the CDR3 is 13 residues. V was clipped by 5 bases and J by 1 base, with 12 bases between them. Germline assignment: CDR1 DFQATT and CDR2 SNEGSKA (reference sequence). CDR3 loop: CSALSGGSYEQYF. The CDR3 DNA sequence: TGCAGTGCTTTAAGCGGAGGTTCCTACGAGCAGTACTTC.

This clonotype has only a few counts. V usage is TRBV13 and J usage is TRBJ2-1, with TRBD2 matching over 7 bases. The CDR3 spans 15 residues. With V trimmed by 1 base and J by 4 bases, 4 bases remained unmatched. Germline V gene data show CDR1 as PRHDT and CDR2 as FYEKMQ (reference sequence). In DNA form, the CDR3 reads TGTGCCAGCAGCTTAGACGGGAGGCCTTACAATGAGCAGTTCTTC. Its translation is CASSLDGRPYNEQFF.

Only a few counts were recorded for this clonotype. CDR3 protein: CASSKAWYQETQYF. The CDR3 DNA sequence: TGTGCCAGCAGCAAAGCGTGGTACCAAGAGACCCAGTACTTC. The chain carries TRBV21-1 and TRBJ2-5. TRBV21-1 is a pseudogene segment. This CDR3 has 14 residues.

This clonotype was seen a handful of times. The chain combines TRBV29-1 with TRBJ2-7; a weak D match, TRBD2 (6 bases). Trimming pared 7 bases from V and 6 bases from J, leaving 13 bases between. This CDR3 is built from 11 residues. The germline V gene has CDR1 SQVTM and CDR2 ANQGSEA. The CDR3, as DNA: TGCAGCGGTACGATCGGGAGCGAGCAGTACTTC. Protein sequence: CSGTIGSEQYF.

The genes are TRBV9 and TRBJ1-4, with D maybe TRBD1 (5 bases). This CDR3 comprises 14 residues. Germline V gene sequence: CDR1 SGDLS, CDR2 YYNGEE. With 1 base removed from V and 5 bases from J, the gap between germline ends came to 9 bases. The CDR3 loop is CASSVQGSNEKLFF. DNA of the CDR3: TGTGCCAGCAGCGTACAGGGATCCAATGAAAAACTGTTTTTT.

This clonotype was found a few times. The chain uses TRBV6-4 and TRBJ2-3, with 9 nucleotides matching TRBD2. The CDR3 has 15 residues. V was pared by 3 bases and J by 3 bases, with 4 bases of the junction left unmatched. The V gene's germline CDR1 is MRHNA and CDR2 SNTAGT. DNA for the CDR3: TGTGCCAGCAGTGAGGGTAGCGGGAGTACAGATACGCAGTATTTT. Protein product: CASSEGSGSTDTQYF.

The V gene is TRBV27, the J gene TRBJ2-2; the D is unclear. CDR1 is MNHEY, CDR2 SMNVEV, per germline (reference sequence). V was cut by 3 bases and J by 4 bases, with 9 bases left in between. CDR3 length: 14 residues. CDR3 nucleotides: TGTGCCAGCAGTTTTACGGCGCTCACCGGGGAGCTGTTTTTT. Amino acid sequence: CASSFTALTGELFF.

The rearrangement links TRBV4-1 to TRBJ2-1, with 7 bases that match TRBD2. V dropped 1 base and J dropped 8; count of bases not matched to a gene: 8. The CDR3 spans 15 residues. Germline lookup yields CDR1 MGHRA and CDR2 YSYEKL. CDR3 amino acids: CASSQVFGLGDEQFF. The CDR3 DNA reads TGCGCCAGCAGCCAAGTGTTTGGACTAGGCGATGAGCAGTTCTTC.

V and J are TRBV5-6 and TRBJ2-1; D is unclear. V was pared by 5 bases and J by 9 bases, with 12 bases between. The germline CDR1 and CDR2 sequences are SGHDT and YYEEEE. The CDR3 totals 12 residues. The CDR3 region has the DNA TGTGCCAGCAGGGGGTGGAGCCGTGAGCAGTTCTTC. It is translated as CASRGWSREQFF.

This clonotype came up a few times. This chain uses TRBV4-3 with TRBJ1-2, with D uncertain. This CDR3 region has 13 residues. Trimming left V 0 bases short and J 8 bases short, with 10 bases between. Germline lookup yields CDR1 LGHNA and CDR2 YSLEER. CDR3 in DNA: TGCGCCAGCAGCCAAGATCCGGGGTCCGGCTACACCTTC. It encodes CASSQDPGSGYTF.

This clonotype has just one count. The chain uses TRBV12-3 or TRBV12-4 and TRBJ2-2; 7 bases align to TRBD1. The CDR3 extends over 18 amino acids. The V segment lost 6 bases and the J segment 5 bases; nucleotides outside the gene matches: 18. The CDR3 nucleotides are TGTGCCAGCAGCCCATTACCGGGACAGCGAATTTCTACCGGGGAGCTGTTTTTT. Translated, it gives CASSPLPGQRISTGELFF.

The V call is TRBV29-1, the J call TRBJ2-7; D not certain. This CDR3 is 11 amino acids long. Deletions cut 7 bases from V and 2 bases from J, with 9 bases between. Per germline, CDR1 SQVTM and CDR2 ANQGSEA. CDR3 loop: CSAAGTYEQYF. The CDR3, as DNA: TGCAGCGCTGCTGGCACCTACGAGCAGTACTTC.

The chain is built from TRBV5-1 and TRBJ1-1; a possible D gene is TRBD1 (6 bases). The CDR3 loop spans 15 amino acids. Germline V gene sequence: CDR1 SGHRS, CDR2 YFSETQ. The ends were cut back, 6 bases at V and 4 bases at J, with 19 bases in the middle. CDR3 protein: CASKPGAGIGTEAFF. CDR3 in DNA: TGCGCCAGCAAACCGGGGGCGGGAATCGGCACTGAAGCTTTCTTT.

This clonotype has only a few counts. V and J are TRBV24-1 and TRBJ1-5; D is uncertain. This CDR3 spans 12 amino acids. Trimming cost V 4 bases and J 1 base, with 1 base left between them. CDR1 and CDR2 from the germline V gene are KGHDR and SFDVKD. This chain's CDR3 is CATSESNQPQHF. CDR3 coding DNA: TGTGCCACCAGTGAAAGCAATCAGCCCCAGCATTTT.

This clonotype was detected a few times. The chain links TRBV11-2 to TRBJ2-1; tentative D call: TRBD1 (7 bases). The CDR3 spans 15 residues. Germline CDR1 and CDR2: SGHAT and FQNNGV. The V and J ends lost 6 bases and 3 bases respectively, with 15 bases between them. The CDR3 bases are TGTGCCAGCAGACAGACAGGGACTTTCTACAATGAGCAGTTCTTC. Its translation is CASRQTGTFYNEQFF.

This sequence joins TRBV25-1 and TRBJ2-1; TRBD1 matches at 7 bases. Germline trimming cut 3 bases from V and 7 bases from J; bases unmatched to any gene: 9. Germline lookup yields CDR1 MGHDK and CDR2 SYGVNS. CDR3 length: 15 amino acids. CDR3 in DNA: TGTGCCAGCAGTGACGACAGGGTGATAACAAATGAGCAGTTCTTC. Translation: CASSDDRVITNEQFF.

There are a few counts of this clonotype. The chain employs TRBV4-1 and TRBJ2-7; perhaps TRBD2 as D (6 bases). This CDR3 has 15 amino acids. Germline CDR1 MGHRA, CDR2 YSYEKL. V lost 4 bases to trimming and J lost 4 bases, with 17 bases between them. In nucleotides, the CDR3 is TGCGCCAGCAGCCGCGGGCCCTTGGGGACTTACGAGCAGTACTTC. This sequence encodes CASSRGPLGTYEQYF.

The V and J genes are TRBV9 and TRBJ1-4; D ambiguous. The germline CDR1 and CDR2 sequences are SGDLS and YYNGEE. With 3 bases removed from V and 9 bases from J, the gap between germline ends came to 15 bases. The CDR3 covers 14 residues. CDR3 protein: CASSALENSKKLFF. The DNA for the CDR3 is TGTGCCAGCAGCGCCCTAGAGAACTCGAAAAAACTGTTTTTT.

The chain has TRBV10-2 and TRBJ1-5; D uncertain. There are 14 residues in the CDR3. Trimming removed 0 bases from V and 5 bases from J, with 8 bases in between. Germline CDR1 WSHSY, CDR2 SAAADI. DNA of the CDR3: TGCGCCAGCAGTGAGTCTGGGTGGGATCAGCCCCAGCATTTT. Its protein product is CASSESGWDQPQHF.

This chain uses TRBV9 with TRBJ2-1, with D perhaps assigned TRBD1 or TRBD2 (6 bases each). Trimming took off 0 bases at V and 10 bases at J, with 11 bases between the two ends. Germline V lookup: CDR1 SGDLS, CDR2 YYNGEE. The CDR3 is 13 residues long. The CDR3 protein is CASSVGGRDEQFF. The CDR3 region has the DNA TGTGCCAGCAGCGTAGGGGGGCGGGACGAGCAGTTCTTC.

This rearrangement joins TRBV29-1 to TRBJ2-2; unclear D gene. The V end was cut by 0 bases, the J end by 6 bases, with 2 bases between. CDR1 SQVTM and CDR2 ANQGSEA come from the germline V gene. The CDR3 loop spans 11 amino acids. The DNA of the CDR3 is TGCAGCGTTGAAGATGCCGGGGAGCTGTTTTTT. Amino acid sequence: CSVEDAGELFF.